This record covers a single TCR beta chain. Its cognate antigen is unknown. The sample originates from a study of cytomegalovirus exposure and HLA in healthy donors. Amplification used 60 Vbeta primers and 13 Jbeta primers. Generated by immunoSEQ multiplex PCR, the TCRdb table keeps only in-frame clones and is missing some. The sample consists of around 190,000 clones, 79% of them appearing once. This CDR3 contains 14 residues. V lost 5 bases, J lost 0 bases, and 11 bases lay in between. In germline, CDR1 is KGHSH, CDR2 LQKENI. Study outcomes and limitations: Upon later analysis, TCR association rates were observed to vary by HLA locus, being highest for DRB1 and lowest for HLA-C.

The TCR was taken from a woman aged 25 to 45 in good health and CMV-seropositive. The gene calls are TRBV18 and TRBJ2-7, with D perhaps matching TRBD2 (6 bases). The sequenced sample was PBMCs. CDR3 amino acids: CASSDPGLSYEQYF. The CDR3 DNA follows: TGTGCCAGCTCAGACCCGGGACTCTCCTACGAGCAGTACTTC.